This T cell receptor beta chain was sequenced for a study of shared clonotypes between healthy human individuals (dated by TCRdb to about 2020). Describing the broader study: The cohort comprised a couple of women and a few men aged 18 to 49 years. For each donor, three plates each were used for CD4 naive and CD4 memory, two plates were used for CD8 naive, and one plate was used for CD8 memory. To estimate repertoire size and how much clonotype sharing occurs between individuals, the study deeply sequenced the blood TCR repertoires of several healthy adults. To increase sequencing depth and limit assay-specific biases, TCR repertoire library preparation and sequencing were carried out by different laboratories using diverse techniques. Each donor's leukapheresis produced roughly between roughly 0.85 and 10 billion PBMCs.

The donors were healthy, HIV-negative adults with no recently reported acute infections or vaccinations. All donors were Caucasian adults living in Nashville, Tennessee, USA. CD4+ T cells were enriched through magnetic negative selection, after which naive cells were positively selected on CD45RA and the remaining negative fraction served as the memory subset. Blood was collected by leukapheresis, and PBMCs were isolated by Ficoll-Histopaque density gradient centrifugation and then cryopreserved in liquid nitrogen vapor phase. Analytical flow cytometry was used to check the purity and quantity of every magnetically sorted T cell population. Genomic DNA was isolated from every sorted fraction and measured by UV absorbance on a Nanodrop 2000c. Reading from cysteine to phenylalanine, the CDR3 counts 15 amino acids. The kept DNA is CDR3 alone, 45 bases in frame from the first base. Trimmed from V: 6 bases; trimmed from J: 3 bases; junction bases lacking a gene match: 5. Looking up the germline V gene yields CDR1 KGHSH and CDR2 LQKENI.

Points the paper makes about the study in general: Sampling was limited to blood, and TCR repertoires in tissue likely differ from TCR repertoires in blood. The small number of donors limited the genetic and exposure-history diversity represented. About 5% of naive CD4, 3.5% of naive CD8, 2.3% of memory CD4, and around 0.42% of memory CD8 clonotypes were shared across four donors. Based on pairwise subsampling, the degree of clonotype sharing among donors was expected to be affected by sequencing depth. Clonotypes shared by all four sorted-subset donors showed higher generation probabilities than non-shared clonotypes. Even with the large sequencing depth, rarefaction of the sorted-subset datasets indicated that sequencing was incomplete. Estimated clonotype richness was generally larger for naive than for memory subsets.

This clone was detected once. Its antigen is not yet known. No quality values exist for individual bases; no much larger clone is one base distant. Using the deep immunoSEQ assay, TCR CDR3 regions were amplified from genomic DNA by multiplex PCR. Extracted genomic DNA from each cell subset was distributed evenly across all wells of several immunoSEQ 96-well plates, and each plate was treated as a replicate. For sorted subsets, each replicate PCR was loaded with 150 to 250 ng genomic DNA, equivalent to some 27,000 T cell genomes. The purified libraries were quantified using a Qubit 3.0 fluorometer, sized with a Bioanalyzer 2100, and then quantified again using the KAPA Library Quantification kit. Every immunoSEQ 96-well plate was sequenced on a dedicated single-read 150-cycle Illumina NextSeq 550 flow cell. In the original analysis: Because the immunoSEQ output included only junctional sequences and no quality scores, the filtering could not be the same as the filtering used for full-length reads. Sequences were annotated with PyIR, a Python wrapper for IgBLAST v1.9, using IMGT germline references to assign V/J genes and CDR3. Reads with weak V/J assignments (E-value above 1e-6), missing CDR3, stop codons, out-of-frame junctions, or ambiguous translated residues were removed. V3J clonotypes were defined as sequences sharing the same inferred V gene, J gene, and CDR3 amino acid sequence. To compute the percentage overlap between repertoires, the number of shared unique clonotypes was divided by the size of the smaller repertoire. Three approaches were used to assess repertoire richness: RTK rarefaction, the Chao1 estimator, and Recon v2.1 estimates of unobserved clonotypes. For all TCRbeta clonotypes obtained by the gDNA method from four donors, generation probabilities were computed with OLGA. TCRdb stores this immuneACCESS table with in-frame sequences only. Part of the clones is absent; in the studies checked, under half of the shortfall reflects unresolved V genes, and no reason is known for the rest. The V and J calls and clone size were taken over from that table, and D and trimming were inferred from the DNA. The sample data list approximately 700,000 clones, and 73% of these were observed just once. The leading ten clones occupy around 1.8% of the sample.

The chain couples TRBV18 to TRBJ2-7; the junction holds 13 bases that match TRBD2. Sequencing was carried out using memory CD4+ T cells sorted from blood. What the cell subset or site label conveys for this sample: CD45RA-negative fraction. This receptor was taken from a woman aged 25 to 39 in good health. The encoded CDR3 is CASSEGLAGSYEQYF. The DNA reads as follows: TGTGCCAGCTCGGAGGGACTAGCGGGAAGCTACGAGCAGTACTTC.